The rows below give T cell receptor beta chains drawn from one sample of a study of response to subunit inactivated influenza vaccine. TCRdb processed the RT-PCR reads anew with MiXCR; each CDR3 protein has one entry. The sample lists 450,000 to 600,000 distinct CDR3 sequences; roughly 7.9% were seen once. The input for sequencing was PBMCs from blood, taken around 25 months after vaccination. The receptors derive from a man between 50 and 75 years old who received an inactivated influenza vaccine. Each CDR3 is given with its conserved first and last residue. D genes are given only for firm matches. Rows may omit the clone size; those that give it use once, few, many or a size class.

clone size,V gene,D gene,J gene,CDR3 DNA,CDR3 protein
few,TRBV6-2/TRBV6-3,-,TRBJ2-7,TGTGCCAGCAGTTACTCGAGGGTGCGGTCTACGGGGCAGTACTTC,CASSYSRVRSTGQYF
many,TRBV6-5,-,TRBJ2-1,TGTGCCAGCGGGTACAGGAGCGGTGAGCAGTTCTTC,CASGYRSGEQFF
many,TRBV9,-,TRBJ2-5,TGTGCCAGCAGCGTCGGTAGCCTTGGAGAGACCCAGTACTTC,CASSVGSLGETQYF
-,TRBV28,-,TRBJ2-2,TGTGCCAGCAGTTCCCCCCGACAGGGACTAAACACCGGGGAGCTGTTTTTT,CASSSPRQGLNTGELFF
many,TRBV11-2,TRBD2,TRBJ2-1,TGTGCCAGCAGCTTAGTCGTCGCGGGGGCCTACAATGAGCAGTTCTTC,CASSLVVAGAYNEQFF
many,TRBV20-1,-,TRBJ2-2,TGCAGTGCTAGAGAGGGGGGAAGCACCGGGGAGCTGTTTTTT,CSAREGGSTGELFF
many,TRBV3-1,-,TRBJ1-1,TGTGCCAGCAGCCAGGGGGGGAAAAACACTGAAGCTTTCTTT,CASSQGGKNTEAFF
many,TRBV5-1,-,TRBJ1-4,TGCGCCAGCAGCTTGGACAGCTTTAATGAAAAACTGTTTTTT,CASSLDSFNEKLFF
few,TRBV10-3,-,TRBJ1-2,TGTGCCATCAGTGGGGCAAGGGGGGACTATGGCTACACCTTC,CAISGARGDYGYTF
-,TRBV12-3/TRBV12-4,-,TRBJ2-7,TGTGCCAGCAGTTTAAAACAGGGTCGGGTGAGGTCCTACGAGCAGTACTTC,CASSLKQGRVRSYEQYF
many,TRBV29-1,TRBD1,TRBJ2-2,TGCAGCGTTCCAGACAGGGATGCCCCCGGGGAGCTGTTTTTT,CSVPDRDAPGELFF
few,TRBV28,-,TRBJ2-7,TGTGCCAGCAGCCTCACTAGTCATTCCTACGAGCAGTACTTC,CASSLTSHSYEQYF
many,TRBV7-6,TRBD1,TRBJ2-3,TGTGCCAGCAGCTTAGCGGGGACAGGGGTCACAGATACGCAGTATTTT,CASSLAGTGVTDTQYF
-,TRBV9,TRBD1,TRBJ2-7,TGTGCCAGCAGCGCGGCGACAGGGAGCGAGCAGTACTTC,CASSAATGSEQYF
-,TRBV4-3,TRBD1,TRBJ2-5,TGCGCCAGCAGCCAAGTGACAGGGGACGAGACCCAGTACTTC,CASSQVTGDETQYF
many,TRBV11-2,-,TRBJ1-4,TGTGCCAGCAGCAGGGCGGGGGGATCCCTTCAAAAACTGTTTTTT,CASSRAGGSLQKLFF
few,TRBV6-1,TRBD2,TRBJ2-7,TGTGCCAGCAGGGGACTAGCGGGAGTGTCGGCTTACGAGCAGTACTTC,CASRGLAGVSAYEQYF
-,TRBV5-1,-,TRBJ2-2,TGCGCCAGCAGCTCTGGACAAGGGGAGCTGTTTTTT,CASSSGQGELFF
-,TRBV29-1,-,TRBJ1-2,TGCAGCGTTGGCCCCGGTTCAAGCGACTATGGCTACACCTTC,CSVGPGSSDYGYTF
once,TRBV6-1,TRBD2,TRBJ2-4,TGTGCCAGCAGTGTACCAGGGAGGGGAACGATTCAGTACTTC,CASSVPGRGTIQYF
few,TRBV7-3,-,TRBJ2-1,TGTGCCAGCAGCTTACGTGGGGGGAGGAACCACAATGAGCAGTTCTTC,CASSLRGGRNHNEQFF
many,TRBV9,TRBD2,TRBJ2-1,TGTGCCAGCAGCGTAGTCGCTAGCGGGAGCTGGGGCAATGAGCAGTTCTTC,CASSVVASGSWGNEQFF
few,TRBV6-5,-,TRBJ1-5,TGTGCCAGCAGTTACGGACGCAATCAGCCCCAGCATTTT,CASSYGRNQPQHF
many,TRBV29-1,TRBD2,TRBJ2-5,TGCAGCGTTGCGAGCGGGAGGGGAGAGACCCAGTACTTC,CSVASGRGETQYF
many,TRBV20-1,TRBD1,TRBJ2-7,TGCAGTGCTAACGCAGGGGGCTACGAGCAGTACTTC,CSANAGGYEQYF